The 14 T cell receptor beta chains below all came from one sample that was sequenced in a study of control samples from healthy donors and cancer patients. The table came from immunoSEQ multiplex PCR; TCRdb's copy has only in-frame clones and leaves some out. The table includes 6,000 to 8,000 clones, 65% to 80% detected once. Sequencing was performed on formalin-fixed, paraffin-embedded tissue. The source of these receptors is a male donor with melanoma.

The rearrangement joins TRBV7-9 to TRBJ1-1; D perhaps matches TRBD1 (5 bases). The V end was cut by 7 bases, the J end by 8 bases, with 17 bases between. CDR1 is SEHNR and CDR2 is FQNEAQ in the germline V gene (reference sequence). This CDR3 spans 13 amino acids. The CDR3 loop reads CASTLGQATEAFF. The CDR3 DNA is TGTGCCAGCACCTTGGGGCAGGCGACCGAAGCTTTCTTT.

The chain is built from TRBV4-1 and TRBJ1-2; 10 bases map to TRBD1. Losses at the gene ends were 1 base for V and 3 bases for J; bases not matched to a gene: 2. Germline values: CDR1 MGHRA, CDR2 YSYEKL. The CDR3 length is 15 residues. For the CDR3, the DNA is TGCGCCAGCAGCCAAGGACAGGGGGCAGACTATGGCTACACCTTC. Translating gives CASSQGQGADYGYTF.

The gene calls are TRBV4-3 and TRBJ2-3, with 12 positions matching TRBD2. J was trimmed by 6 bases and V by 0 bases; bases with no gene match: 10. The germline V gene encodes CDR1 LGHNA and CDR2 YSLEER. The CDR3 is 18 residues long. The CDR3 nucleotides read TGCGCCAGCAGCCAAGATCTAGCGGGGGGGCTATTAAGCGATACGCAGTATTTT. It translates to CASSQDLAGGLLSDTQYF.

V is TRBV25-1 and J is TRBJ1-2; 8 bases align to TRBD1. The V gene's germline CDR1 is MGHDK and CDR2 SYGVNS. The junction had 4 bases not matched to a gene; V was cut back by 2 bases and J by 5 bases. The CDR3 sequence is 14 residues long. The chain's CDR3 is CASSEDRGWYGYTF. In DNA, the CDR3 is TGTGCCAGCAGTGAAGACAGGGGATGGTATGGCTACACCTTC.

The CDR3 sequence is CASSLEGDTLYYEQYV. In DNA form, the CDR3 reads TGTGCCAGCAGCTTGGAGGGGGACACCCTATATTACGAGCAGTACGTC. The chain recombines TRBV5-5 with TRBJ2-7; D is possibly TRBD1 (6 bases). The CDR3 is made up of 16 amino acids. V lost 0 bases, J lost 4 bases, and 17 bases lay in between. The germline gives CDR1 SGHKS, CDR2 YYEKEE (reference sequence).

The chain carries TRBV18 and TRBJ1-4, with a possible D match to TRBD1 (5 bases). Germline assignment: CDR1 KGHSH and CDR2 LQKENI. The CDR3 sequence is 18 residues long. With 3 bases removed from V and 8 bases from J, the gap between germline ends came to 25 bases. Here the CDR3 reads CASSPRDPSRPWDEKLFF. The CDR3 DNA reads as TGTGCCAGCTCACCGCGGGACCCCTCTAGGCCCTGGGACGAAAAACTGTTTTTT.

This clone is a singleton in its sample. This rearrangement joins TRBV4-1 to TRBJ2-5; 8 bases fit TRBD2. The CDR3 has 15 amino acids. From germline, CDR1 is MGHRA and CDR2 YSYEKL. The V gene end was trimmed by 3 bases and the J gene end by 1 base; junction bases not matched to a gene: 4. The DNA for the CDR3 is TGCGCCAGCAGCCAGGGCGGGGGGTCCCAAGAGACCCAGTACTTC. As protein: CASSQGGGSQETQYF.

The V and J genes are TRBV5-1 and TRBJ2-7, with D possibly being TRBD1 or TRBD2 (6 bases each). V was shortened by 4 bases and J by 0 bases, with 8 bases between the two germline ends. The CDR3 runs 13 residues. Germline V lookup: CDR1 SGHRS, CDR2 YFSETQ. The CDR3 DNA follows: TGCGCCAGCAGCAGGGGGGACTCCTACGAGCAGTACTTC. Amino acid sequence: CASSRGDSYEQYF.

This clone was found a few times. The chain recombines TRBV6-2 or TRBV6-3 with TRBJ2-7; D is tentatively TRBD1 or TRBD2 (5 bases each). The CDR3 has 13 amino acids. Trimming cost V 6 bases and J 4 bases, with 13 bases left between them. Germline-derived CDR1 and CDR2 are MNHEY and SVGEGT. The CDR3 loop reads CASSPGTGYEQYV. The CDR3 region has the DNA TGTGCCAGCAGCCCCGGGACCGGATACGAGCAGTACGTC.

The chain links TRBV7-8 to TRBJ2-1; D might be TRBD2 (5 bases). This CDR3 is built from 15 residues. Germline V gene sequence: CDR1 SGHVS, CDR2 FQNEAQ. V lost 1 base and J 6 bases, leaving 13 bases between the germline ends. The CDR3 region has the DNA TGTGCCAGCAGCTTAGATTTGCGGGTCCTCAATGAGCAGTTCTTC. Translation gives CASSLDLRVLNEQFF.

For the CDR3, the DNA is TGTGCCAGCAGTCCTATACTAGAATGGAATGAGCAGTTCTTC. It specifies CASSPILEWNEQFF. V and J are TRBV28 and TRBJ2-1; TRBD2 might be the D (5 bases). V was clipped by 5 bases and J by 7 bases, with 15 bases between them. CDR3 size: 14 residues. Germline V gene lookup returns CDR1 MDHEN and CDR2 SYDVKM.

This clone was observed a few times. The V and J genes are TRBV3-1 (or the pseudogene TRBV3-2) and TRBJ2-3; 12 bases are shared with TRBD2. The CDR3 sequence is 19 residues long. J gave up 6 bases and V 0 bases, and 13 bases lay outside the gene matches. In germline, CDR1 is LGHDT, CDR2 YNNKEL (reference sequence). CDR3 sequence (DNA): TGTGCCAGCAGCCAAGATCCCACTAGCGGGGGGCCCCTTATCGATACGCAGTATTTT. Protein: CASSQDPTSGGPLIDTQYF.

The V gene is TRBV20-1, the J gene TRBJ2-5; 10 nucleotides agree with TRBD2. CDR1 and CDR2 (germline): DFQATT, SNEGSKA (reference sequence). J lost 2 bases, V lost 3 bases, and 12 bases had no gene match. The CDR3 consists of 17 residues. CDR3 sequence: CSASFRAGGLGQETQYF. In nucleotides, the CDR3 is TGCAGTGCTAGTTTCCGAGCGGGGGGGCTCGGGCAAGAGACCCAGTACTTC.

This chain connects TRBV29-1 to TRBJ1-2, with D unclear. Germline CDR1 and CDR2: SQVTM and ANQGSEA. The CDR3 sequence is 12 residues long. Trimming stripped 0 bases from V and 8 bases from J, with 10 bases between. DNA for the CDR3: TGCAGCGTTGAAGATCAAAATGTCGGCTACACCTTC. Its protein product is CSVEDQNVGYTF. Looking up the rest from reference TRBV29-1 and TRBJ1-2 gives the full variable domain: SAVISQKPSRDICQRGTSLTIQCQVDSQVTMMFWYRQQPGQSLTLIATANQGSEATYESGFVIDKFPISRPNLTFSTLTVSNMSPEDSSIYLCSVEDQNVGYTFGSGTRLTVV.